The 11 T cell receptor beta chains presented below share a single source sample, sequenced in a study of response to subunit inactivated influenza vaccine. TCRdb analysed the RT-PCR reads with MiXCR anew, one entry per CDR3 protein. This table holds some 640,000 distinct CDR3 sequences, approximately 13% found once. The sample was PBMCs from blood, taken less than 15 days before vaccination. Source of these receptors: a man aged 50 or older who received an inactivated influenza vaccine.

The J gene is TRBJ2-7, the V gene TRBV29-1; D is perhaps TRBD1 (6 bases). Per germline, CDR1 SQVTM and CDR2 ANQGSEA. The CDR3 consists of 13 residues. V shed 3 bases and J shed 5 bases, with 14 bases lying between them. CDR3 nucleotides: TGCAGCGTTGAGGGACACTTCATCAACGAGCAGTACTTC. Its translation is CSVEGHFINEQYF.

The chain carries TRBV7-8 and TRBJ2-7, with no clear D. Trimming pared 2 bases from V and 2 bases from J, leaving 13 bases between. Germline assignment: CDR1 SGHVS and CDR2 FQNEAQ. This CDR3 is 15 amino acids long. The CDR3: CASSLTQGRAYEQYF. The CDR3 nucleotides read TGTGCCAGCAGCTTAACCCAAGGACGGGCCTACGAGCAGTACTTC.

The CDR3 here is CASRYTWGQGSGYTF. CDR3 DNA sequence: TGTGCCAGCAGGTACACCTGGGGACAGGGTTCCGGCTACACCTTC. The chain links TRBV6-2 or TRBV6-3 to TRBJ1-2; 9 nucleotides agree with TRBD1. Germline CDR1 reads MNHEY; CDR2 reads SVGEGT. V lost 6 bases, J lost 8 bases, and 13 bases stayed unmatched. CDR3 length: 15 amino acids.

The chain combines TRBV6-1 with TRBJ2-7, with 10 bases fitting TRBD1. Germline CDR1 is MNHNS and CDR2 is SASEGT. This CDR3 spans 14 amino acids. V was clipped by 6 bases and J by 4 bases; unmatched bases: 6. The CDR3 sequence is CASSLTGGVYEQYF. In nucleotides, the CDR3 is TGTGCCAGCAGCCTGACAGGGGGCGTGTACGAGCAGTACTTC.

This clonotype was counted many times. The chain recombines TRBV5-1 with TRBJ2-2; possibly TRBD1 for D (6 bases). This CDR3 contains 15 residues. Germline loops: CDR1 SGHRS, CDR2 YFSETQ. Trimming pared 0 bases from V and 8 bases from J, leaving 14 bases between. The CDR3 region has the DNA TGCGCCAGCAGCTTGGCGCAAGGGACACCGGGGGAGCTGTTTTTT. Translated, it gives CASSLAQGTPGELFF.

This clonotype was seen only a few times. V usage is TRBV7-2 and J usage is TRBJ2-1, with 9 bases that match TRBD2. V was pared by 5 bases and J by 9 bases, with 8 bases of the junction left unmatched. Germline V gene sequence: CDR1 SGHTA, CDR2 FQGNSA. The CDR3 extends over 14 amino acids. Here the CDR3 reads CASSEFSGGREQFF. The CDR3 region has the DNA TGTGCCAGCAGCGAGTTTAGCGGGGGACGTGAGCAGTTCTTC.

This clonotype has at least ten counts. The V gene is TRBV4-1, the J gene TRBJ2-1; D gene uncertain. From germline, CDR1 is MGHRA and CDR2 YSYEKL. The CDR3 spans 13 residues. Between the trimmed V and J ends, which lost 4 bases and 7 bases, there was a span of 11 bases. CDR3 coding DNA: TGCGCCAGCAGCCCGCCGAAAAAAAATGAGCAGTTCTTC. Translated, it gives CASSPPKKNEQFF.

The rearrangement uses TRBV20-1 and TRBJ2-1; D uncertain. The CDR3 spans 15 residues. The germline gives CDR1 DFQATT, CDR2 SNEGSKA (reference sequence). V dropped 3 bases and J dropped 0 bases, with 12 bases sitting between them. The CDR3 nucleotides read TGCAGTGCTAGTCCGGACCCGAGCTCCTACAATGAGCAGTTCTTC. Protein: CSASPDPSSYNEQFF.

This clonotype was seen more than once but under ten times. The J gene is TRBJ2-2, the V gene TRBV7-7, with TRBD2 matching over 13 bases. V shed 4 bases and J 6 bases; nucleotides not matched to a gene: 5. This CDR3 has 16 amino acids. CDR1 and CDR2 from the germline V gene are SSHAT and FNYEAQ (reference sequence). This CDR3 reads CASSSTTSGRAGELFF. The DNA of the CDR3 is TGTGCCAGCAGCTCAACTACTAGCGGGAGGGCCGGGGAGCTGTTTTTT.

This chain links TRBV30 with TRBJ2-2, with D perhaps given as TRBD1 or TRBD2 (6 bases each). V lost 3 bases and J 3 bases, leaving 20 bases between the germline ends. The CDR3 is made up of 17 amino acids. Germline CDR1 is GTSNPN and CDR2 is SVGIG (reference sequence). The CDR3 sequence: CAWRHARGRPYTGELFF. CDR3 coding DNA: TGTGCCTGGAGGCACGCCCGGGGGCGCCCGTACACCGGGGAGCTGTTTTTT.

V gene TRBV7-6 combines with J gene TRBJ2-1, with 9 bases lining up with TRBD2. Germline V gene sequence: CDR1 SGHVS, CDR2 FNYEAQ. This CDR3 is 16 amino acids long. The V gene end was trimmed by 2 bases and the J gene end by 7 bases; junction bases not matched to a gene: 9. The CDR3 region is CASSLLGGGARNEQFF. In DNA form, the CDR3 reads TGTGCCAGCAGCTTATTAGGCGGGGGGGCCCGGAATGAGCAGTTCTTC.